The 29 T cell receptor beta chains presented below share a single source sample, sequenced in a study of blood T cell repertoires in COVID-19. Clones were read by immunoSEQ multiplex PCR, and TCRdb kept only the in-frame ones, dropping some. The table includes about 200,000 clones, more than 70% detected once. What was sequenced was PBMCs or T cells enriched from blood (not recorded which). These receptors originate from a man between 40 and 49 years old with acute COVID-19.

This sequence joins TRBV3-1 (or the pseudogene TRBV3-2) and TRBJ1-6; D is unclear. Between the trimmed V and J ends, which lost 0 bases and 16 bases, there was a span of 13 bases. From germline, CDR1 is LGHDT and CDR2 YNNKEL (reference sequence). The CDR3 extends over 13 amino acids. The CDR3 region is CASSQDQATGLHF. Here the CDR3 DNA reads TGTGCCAGCAGCCAAGATCAGGCAACTGGGCTCCACTTT.

V and J are TRBV11-2 and TRBJ1-6; TRBD1 aligns across 7 bases. The V gene's germline CDR1 is SGHAT and CDR2 FQNNGV. The CDR3 spans 16 residues. V was pared by 2 bases and J by 0 bases, with 1 base of the junction left unmatched. The CDR3 nucleotides are TGTGCCAGCAGCTTATGGGACAGCTCCTATAATTCACCCCTCCACTTT. Its translation is CASSLWDSSYNSPLHF.

CDR3 amino acids: CASSPRGYEQYF. The CDR3 nucleotides read TGTGCCAGCAGTCCCAGGGGCTACGAGCAGTACTTC. V is TRBV14 and J is TRBJ2-7, with D perhaps TRBD1 (6 bases). CDR1 is SGHDN, CDR2 FVKESK, per germline. This CDR3 contains 12 residues. V was pared by 6 bases and J by 3 bases, with 9 bases between.

Concerning this clone: Other DNA sequences from this sample encode an identical CDR3 as well. The genes are TRBV7-3 and TRBJ2-1, with 8 bases matching TRBD1. Germline V gene sequence: CDR1 SGHTA, CDR2 FQGTGA. V shed 5 bases and J 9 bases; nucleotides not matched to a gene: 6. CDR3 length: 13 amino acids. CDR3 sequence reads: CASSPSGGGEQFF. The DNA of the CDR3 is TGTGCCAGCAGCCCCTCAGGGGGCGGTGAGCAGTTCTTC.

The V call is TRBV6-5, the J call TRBJ2-3, with 7 bases identical to TRBD1. Germline trimming cut 7 bases from V and 3 bases from J; bases unmatched to any gene: 7. The germline gives CDR1 MNHEY, CDR2 SVGAGI. CDR3 size: 14 residues. CDR3: CASKGAQSTDTQYF. CDR3 nucleotide sequence: TGTGCCAGCAAGGGGGCTCAATCGACAGATACGCAGTATTTT.

The chain joins TRBV6-5 to TRBJ1-2; perhaps TRBD1 as D (6 bases). The V and J ends lost 5 bases and 1 base respectively, with 14 bases between them. CDR3 length: 15 amino acids. Germline CDR1 and CDR2: MNHEY and SVGAGI. Here the CDR3 reads CASSNRVGGNYGYTF. CDR3 nucleotide sequence: TGTGCCAGCAGTAACAGGGTTGGCGGTAACTATGGCTACACCTTC.

The genes are TRBV3-1 (or the pseudogene TRBV3-2) and TRBJ1-2, with a weak D call TRBD1 (5 bases). This CDR3 has 13 amino acids. Between the trimmed V and J ends, which lost 0 bases and 8 bases, there was a span of 10 bases. Germline values: CDR1 LGHDT, CDR2 YNNKEL (reference sequence). Written as DNA, the CDR3 is TGTGCCAGCAGCCAAGAACAGGCGGGGGGCTACACCTTC. It specifies CASSQEQAGGYTF.

This clone was detected only once. DNA for the CDR3: TGTGCCAGCAGCTTAGTAGTAGTGGGGACAGGGTCCTACGAGCAGTACTTC. Amino acid sequence: CASSLVVVGTGSYEQYF. The chain employs TRBV11-2 and TRBJ2-7; 9 bases line up with TRBD1. The junction had 8 bases not matched to a gene; V was cut back by 1 base and J by 1 base. CDR3 length: 17 residues. Per germline, CDR1 SGHAT and CDR2 FQNNGV. The whole variable domain, filled in from reference TRBV11-2 and TRBJ2-7, reads EAGVAQSPRYKIIEKRQSVAFWCNPISGHATLYWYQQILGQGPKLLIQFQNNGVVDDSQLPKDRFSAERLKGVDSTLKIQPAKLEDSAVYLCASSLVVVGTGSYEQYFGPGTRLTVT.

The chain carries TRBV18 and TRBJ2-7; possibly TRBD2 for D (5 bases). This CDR3 region has 15 residues. Germline V gene sequence: CDR1 KGHSH, CDR2 LQKENI. V lost 0 bases to trimming and J lost 1 base, with 10 bases between them. DNA for the CDR3: TGTGCCAGCTCACCACCGGGAGAGGTGTCCTACGAGCAGTACTTC. It yields the protein CASSPPGEVSYEQYF.

A single count supports this clone. This sample includes further DNA sequences coding for the same CDR3. This chain links TRBV7-9 with TRBJ1-1; 9 bases align to TRBD1. CDR3 length: 15 residues. CDR1 and CDR2 from the germline V gene are SEHNR and FQNEAQ (reference sequence). V dropped 3 bases and J dropped 1; count of bases not matched to a gene: 3. CDR3 loop: CASSFRQGGNTEAFF. In DNA, the CDR3 is TGTGCCAGCAGCTTCCGACAGGGGGGGAACACTGAAGCTTTCTTT.

The chain recombines TRBV5-4 with TRBJ2-1; D gene ambiguous. The CDR3 has 15 amino acids. V dropped 1 base and J dropped 0 bases, with 8 bases sitting between them. CDR1 and CDR2 from the germline V gene are SGHNT and YYREEE (reference sequence). CDR3 nucleotides: TGTGCCAGCAGCTTGTGGGCAAGCTCCTACAATGAGCAGTTCTTC. Protein: CASSLWASSYNEQFF.

The chain has TRBV28 and TRBJ2-7, with 15 bases fitting TRBD2. CDR1 MDHEN and CDR2 SYDVKM come from the germline V gene. The CDR3 runs to 15 residues. The V and J ends lost 10 bases and 5 bases, in that order; junction bases with no gene match: 9. The CDR3, as DNA: TGTGCCACCTGGGGACTAGCGGGAGGTGGCGACGAGCAGTACTTC. It encodes CATWGLAGGGDEQYF.

The chain recombines TRBV11-2 with TRBJ2-7; 9 bases map to TRBD1. The V and J ends lost 4 bases and 11 bases, in that order; junction bases with no gene match: 9. This CDR3 has 13 residues. The germline V gene encodes CDR1 SGHAT and CDR2 FQNNGV. The CDR3 sequence: CASSSRDRTGEYF. For the CDR3, the DNA is TGTGCCAGCAGCTCCCGGGACAGGACAGGGGAGTACTTC. Using reference TRBV11-2 and TRBJ2-7 for the parts outside the CDR3, the full variable domain is EAGVAQSPRYKIIEKRQSVAFWCNPISGHATLYWYQQILGQGPKLLIQFQNNGVVDDSQLPKDRFSAERLKGVDSTLKIQPAKLEDSAVYLCASSSRDRTGEYFGPGTRLTVT.

The gene calls are TRBV7-3 and TRBJ2-2, with a weak D call TRBD2 (6 bases). The CDR3 is 18 residues long. V lost 2 bases, J lost 6 bases, and 22 bases lay in between. Germline V gene data show CDR1 as SGHTA and CDR2 as FQGTGA. The CDR3 DNA reads TGTGCCAGCAGCTTAGGTCCCACGCCGGGGAGGCGAGCCGGGGAGCTGTTTTTT. Amino acids: CASSLGPTPGRRAGELFF.

In nucleotides, the CDR3 is TGCGCCAGCAGCTTGGCCCTCTCGGCGGATGGAAACACCATATATTTT. Translation: CASSLALSADGNTIYF. The rearrangement joins TRBV5-1 to TRBJ1-3; D ambiguous. Germline V CDR1 and CDR2: SGHRS, YFSETQ. The CDR3 covers 16 residues. V was pared by 0 bases and J by 3 bases, with 13 bases between. The entire variable domain, with the rest obtained from reference TRBV5-1 and TRBJ1-3, is as follows: KAGVTQTPRYLIKTRGQQVTLSCSPISGHRSVSWYQQTPGQGLQFLFEYFSETQRNKGNFPGRFSGRQFSNSRSEMNVSTLELGDSALYLCASSLALSADGNTIYFGEGSWLTVV.

In its sample, this clone was seen once. The chain links TRBV7-9 to TRBJ2-3; D might be TRBD1 (5 bases). The V end was cut by 6 bases, the J end by 6 bases, with 7 bases between. There are 11 residues in the CDR3. Germline CDR1 and CDR2: SEHNR and FQNEAQ (reference sequence). The CDR3 sequence: CASRTADTQYF. CDR3 bases: TGTGCCAGCAGGACAGCCGATACGCAGTATTTT.

This chain uses TRBV19 with TRBJ2-3, with 13 bases aligning to TRBD2. CDR3 size: 16 residues. Looked up from germline, CDR1 is LNHDA and CDR2 is SQIVND (reference sequence). Trimming at V came to 4 bases and at J to 3 bases, leaving 4 bases not matched to a gene. CDR3 nucleotide sequence: TGTGCCAGTAGTACCGGACTAGCGGGAGATACAGATACGCAGTATTTT. Translated: CASSTGLAGDTDTQYF.

This clone was seen only a few times. CDR3 region: CASSTGQDTGELFF. Written as DNA, the CDR3 is TGTGCCAGCAGCACTGGACAAGACACCGGGGAGCTGTTTTTT. The rearrangement joins TRBV5-4 to TRBJ2-2, with D maybe TRBD1 (5 bases). V lost 4 bases and J lost 3, with 10 bases in between. CDR1 and CDR2 (germline): SGHNT, YYREEE (reference sequence). The CDR3 sequence is 14 residues long. Using reference TRBV5-4 and TRBJ2-2 for the parts outside the CDR3, the full variable domain is ETGVTQSPTHLIKTRGQQVTLRCSSQSGHNTVSWYQQALGQGPQFIFQYYREEENGRGNFPPRFSGLQFPNYSSELNVNALELDDSALYLCASSTGQDTGELFFGEGSRLTVL.

The rearrangement uses TRBV3-1 (or the pseudogene TRBV3-2) and TRBJ2-5; D may be TRBD2 (6 bases). The V gene lost 4 bases and the J gene lost 6 bases, with 15 bases spanning the gap. Per germline, CDR1 LGHDT and CDR2 YNNKEL (reference sequence). This CDR3 spans 14 amino acids. The CDR3 DNA reads TGTGCCAGCAGCCCCCTGGGGGGTAGAAAGACCCAGTACTTC. It translates to CASSPLGGRKTQYF.

The gene calls are TRBV12-3 or TRBV12-4 and TRBJ1-2, with 9 bases lining up with TRBD1. CDR3 length equals 12 residues. The CDR3 DNA is TGTGCTGGGGGACAGGGTAGCAATGGCTACACCTTC. Protein: CAGGQGSNGYTF.

This clone has only a few counts. This chain joins TRBV5-1 and TRBJ1-4, with 7 bases lining up with TRBD1. From germline, CDR1 is SGHRS and CDR2 YFSETQ. This CDR3 comprises 14 residues. After removal of 4 bases from V and 8 bases from J, the junction contained 8 bases not matched to a gene. In nucleotides, the CDR3 is TGCGCCAGCAGCAGAGGGGGCCCGGGGGAAAAACTGTTTTTT. Translation: CASSRGGPGEKLFF. Full variable domain (missing parts from reference TRBV5-1 and TRBJ1-4): KAGVTQTPRYLIKTRGQQVTLSCSPISGHRSVSWYQQTPGQGLQFLFEYFSETQRNKGNFPGRFSGRQFSNSRSEMNVSTLELGDSALYLCASSRGGPGEKLFFGSGTQLSVL.

V is TRBV5-1 and J is TRBJ2-3; D uncertain. V was clipped by 5 bases and J by 2 bases, with 12 bases between them. This CDR3 is 14 amino acids long. Per the germline V gene, CDR1 is SGHRS and CDR2 is YFSETQ. The CDR3 nucleotides read TGCGCCAGCAGTCGTTCGACATTCACAGATACGCAGTATTTT. Protein: CASSRSTFTDTQYF.

V is TRBV5-6 and J is TRBJ2-1; 9 positions agree with TRBD2. The V and J ends lost 0 bases and 9 bases, in that order; junction bases with no gene match: 7. Germline assignment: CDR1 SGHDT and CDR2 YYEEEE. This CDR3 has 15 residues. The CDR3 DNA reads TGTGCCAGCAGCTTGGAAGCGGGAGGTTTGGTTGAGCAGTTCTTC. Its protein product is CASSLEAGGLVEQFF.

The chain carries TRBV2 and TRBJ1-1; 7 nucleotides align to TRBD1. The CDR3 totals 18 residues. CDR1 and CDR2 from the germline V gene are SNHLY and FYNNEI. J lost 1 base, V lost 8 bases, and 19 bases had no gene match. The CDR3 here is CASDLQRQGALANTEAFF. In DNA form, the CDR3 reads TGTGCCAGCGATTTGCAGAGACAGGGAGCATTGGCGAACACTGAAGCTTTCTTT.

The chain is built from TRBV19 and TRBJ2-5; 10 bases match TRBD2. The CDR3 consists of 14 residues. Germline assignment: CDR1 LNHDA and CDR2 SQIVND (reference sequence). J gave up 5 bases and V 6 bases, and 6 bases lay outside the gene matches. CDR3 loop: CASRKAGGPETQYF. CDR3 bases: TGTGCCAGTAGAAAAGCGGGAGGGCCGGAGACCCAGTACTTC.

The chain recombines TRBV27 with TRBJ2-7; possibly TRBD2 for D (5 bases). The CDR3 length is 13 residues. Trimming shortened V by 0 bases and J by 9 bases, and 12 bases separated the two germline ends. Germline CDR1 reads MNHEY; CDR2 reads SMNVEV (reference sequence). CDR3 region: CASSLSSAAGQYF. The CDR3 DNA reads as TGTGCCAGCAGTTTATCCAGTGCGGCGGGGCAGTACTTC.

The chain joins TRBV30 to TRBJ1-5, with D maybe TRBD1 (6 bases). The CDR3 contains 16 residues. V shed 4 bases and J shed 4 bases, with 20 bases lying between them. From germline, CDR1 is GTSNPN and CDR2 SVGIG (reference sequence). CDR3 sequence: CAWNPGTPGINQPQHF. CDR3 coding DNA: TGTGCCTGGAACCCCGGGACACCGGGCATTAATCAGCCCCAGCATTTT.

The genes are TRBV11-2 and TRBJ1-2; D is unclear. Germline CDR1 reads SGHAT; CDR2 reads FQNNGV. This CDR3 has 12 amino acids. Trimming cost V 3 bases and J 6 bases, with 8 bases left between them. CDR3 bases: TGTGCCAGCAGCTTCCAATCGGATGGCTACACCTTC. It encodes CASSFQSDGYTF.

In this sample, this clone turned up a few times. The rearrangement uses TRBV7-9 and TRBJ2-5, with TRBD2 matching 7 bases. The CDR3 extends over 14 amino acids. Trimming at V came to 5 bases and at J to 4 bases, leaving 7 bases not matched to a gene. Germline V gene lookup returns CDR1 SEHNR and CDR2 FQNEAQ (reference sequence). CDR3 DNA sequence: TGTGCCAGCAGCCCTAGGGCTAGCGGAGAGACCCAGTACTTC. Its protein is CASSPRASGETQYF. The variable domain in full, completed from reference TRBV7-9 and TRBJ2-5, reads DTGVSQNPRHKITKRGQNVTFRCDPISEHNRLYWYRQTLGQGPEFLTYFQNEAQLEKSRLLSDRFSAERPKGSFSTLEIQRTEQGDSAMYLCASSPRASGETQYFGPGTRLLVL.